The T cell receptor beta chain described here comes from a study of T cells after yellow fever vaccination. Notes on the study in general: Some clonotypes were seen in both the CD4 and the CD8 compartments. These made up a small share and likely arose from convergent recombination. Peaking on day 5 versus 15, the secondary response was faster but weaker.

TCRdb used MiXCR to reprocess the 5' RACE reads, holding one entry per CDR3 protein. The table has fewer than 650,000 distinct CDR3 sequences, 20% to 25% seen once. A note on this clonotype: Its antigen is unknown.

Trimming cost V 1 base and J 5 bases; bases outside gene matches: 1. There are 14 residues in the CDR3. Germline assignment: CDR1 LGHDT and CDR2 YNNKEL (reference sequence). The clonotype comes from a man younger than 35 who received the YFV17D yellow fever vaccine. The sequences come from PBMCs, collected 20 to 25 days after the first yellow fever vaccination. The genes are TRBV3-1 and TRBJ2-4; 8 bases agree with TRBD2. DNA for the CDR3: TGTGCCAGCAGCCAAGCGGGGGGGGAAAACATTCAGTACTTC. Translating gives CASSQAGGENIQYF.